This T cell receptor beta chain stems from a study of CD8 T cells in Susac syndrome. From germline, CDR1 is DFQATT and CDR2 SNEGSKA (reference sequence). The V gene lost 1 base and the J gene lost 4 bases, with 7 bases spanning the gap. The CDR3 is made up of 12 amino acids. RNA amounts of roughly 0.5 to 1 ug underwent reverse transcription with random hexamers. TCRdb analysed the immunoSEQ multiplex PCR reads with MiXCR anew, one entry per CDR3 protein. Of roughly 190,000 distinct CDR3 sequences listed, roughly 94% are singletons. The chain combines TRBV20-1 with TRBJ1-2; D is uncertain. The sample taken for sequencing was CD8+ T cells from PBMCs. This receptor was obtained from a human donor with Susac syndrome. As DNA, the CDR3 is TGCAGTGCTAGAGTAGGGTTCTATGGCTACACCTTC. It translates to CSARVGFYGYTF.